These T cell receptor beta chains were read from a single sample in a study of vaccination effects on CD4 cells after COVID-19. This table comes from immunoSEQ multiplex PCR, and its TCRdb copy is limited to in-frame clones, with some not included. The table lists roughly 43,000 clones, around three quarters of them singletons, with about 16% in the top ten. These receptors are not linked to any known antigen. Source: CD4+ T cells from PBMCs cultured with HCoV-OC43 spike peptides, taken after COVID-19 vaccination. The receptors originated from a human donor who received a COVID-19 vaccine. CDR3s include the opening cysteine and the closing phenylalanine or tryptophan. The order of the fields is CDR3 protein, CDR3 DNA, clone size, J gene, V gene, D gene. A D gene is named only where the DNA matches it firmly. Size is omitted from some rows. Given values are once, few, many or a class for expanded clones.

cdr3_aa: CASSPRAGQFF; cdr3_nt: TGTGCCAGCTCACCACGGGCGGGGCAGTTCTTC; clone_size: few; j_call: TRBJ2-1; v_call: TRBV18; d_call: NA
cdr3_aa: CASTPRTGEQYF; cdr3_nt: TGTGCCAGCACCCCGAGGACAGGCGAGCAGTACTTC; clone_size: NA; j_call: TRBJ2-7; v_call: TRBV6-5; d_call: TRBD1
cdr3_aa: CASSYSGAGGTEAFF; cdr3_nt: TGTGCCAGCAGTTACTCGGGGGCGGGGGGCACTGAAGCTTTCTTT; clone_size: NA; j_call: TRBJ1-1; v_call: TRBV6-5; d_call: NA
cdr3_aa: CASSLGRGLASHEQFF; cdr3_nt: TGTGCCAGCAGCTTAGGGAGGGGACTAGCTTCCCATGAGCAGTTCTTC; clone_size: NA; j_call: TRBJ2-1; v_call: TRBV7-7; d_call: TRBD2
cdr3_aa: CASSKSGTGGWDEQFF; cdr3_nt: TGTGCCAGCAGCAAATCTGGGACAGGGGGTTGGGATGAGCAGTTCTTC; clone_size: NA; j_call: TRBJ2-1; v_call: TRBV21-1; d_call: NA
cdr3_aa: CASSRTGALSSGANVLTF; cdr3_nt: TGTGCCAGCTCCCGCACAGGGGCGCTTTCCTCTGGGGCCAACGTCCTGACTTTC; clone_size: NA; j_call: TRBJ2-6; v_call: TRBV18; d_call: TRBD1
cdr3_aa: CATQRIAGGYQETQYF; cdr3_nt: TGTGCCACTCAAAGGATAGCGGGGGGGTACCAAGAGACCCAGTACTTC; clone_size: NA; j_call: TRBJ2-5; v_call: TRBV19; d_call: TRBD2
cdr3_aa: CASSPPPLNTEAFF; cdr3_nt: TGTGCCAGCAGTCCCCCGCCGTTGAACACTGAAGCTTTCTTT; clone_size: NA; j_call: TRBJ1-1; v_call: TRBV6-6; d_call: NA
cdr3_aa: CASSLVPGTNKNIQYF; cdr3_nt: TGCGCCAGCAGTTTGGTACCCGGGACGAACAAAAACATTCAGTACTTC; clone_size: NA; j_call: TRBJ2-4; v_call: TRBV10-1; d_call: NA
cdr3_aa: CASRGRGSYEQYF; cdr3_nt: TGTGCCAGCAGGGGAAGGGGAAGTTACGAGCAGTACTTC; clone_size: once; j_call: TRBJ2-7; v_call: TRBV3-1/TRBV3-2; d_call: NA
cdr3_aa: CASSSWGTSAETQYF; cdr3_nt: TGTGCCAGCAGCTCCTGGGGGACTAGCGCAGAGACCCAGTACTTC; clone_size: few; j_call: TRBJ2-5; v_call: TRBV7-9; d_call: TRBD2
cdr3_aa: CASSLAGDGEQYF; cdr3_nt: TGCGCCAGCAGCTTGGCGGGAGATGGGGAGCAGTACTTC; clone_size: NA; j_call: TRBJ2-7; v_call: TRBV5-1; d_call: NA
cdr3_aa: CASSFRGEQYF; cdr3_nt: TGTGCCAGCAGTTTTAGGGGGGAGCAGTACTTC; clone_size: NA; j_call: TRBJ2-7; v_call: TRBV27; d_call: NA
cdr3_aa: CASSYSSSVAVGEQYF; cdr3_nt: TGTGCCAGCAGTTACTCGTCTAGCGTGGCAGTGGGGGAGCAGTACTTC; clone_size: few; j_call: TRBJ2-7; v_call: TRBV6-5; d_call: NA
cdr3_aa: CASSLDGRNTGELFF; cdr3_nt: TGTGCCAGCAGCCTCGACGGAAGAAACACCGGGGAGCTGTTTTTT; clone_size: NA; j_call: TRBJ2-2; v_call: TRBV9; d_call: NA
cdr3_aa: CASSQEPGQGGETQYF; cdr3_nt: TGTGCCAGCAGCCAAGAGCCGGGACAGGGAGGAGAGACCCAGTACTTC; clone_size: NA; j_call: TRBJ2-5; v_call: TRBV4-2; d_call: TRBD1
cdr3_aa: CASSLEVNEQFF; cdr3_nt: TGCGCCAGCAGCTTGGAGGTAAATGAGCAGTTCTTC; clone_size: NA; j_call: TRBJ2-1; v_call: TRBV5-1; d_call: NA
cdr3_aa: CASSLTRWGPGGNEQFF; cdr3_nt: TGTGCCAGCAGCTTAACTCGGTGGGGTCCTGGAGGGAATGAGCAGTTCTTC; clone_size: few; j_call: TRBJ2-1; v_call: TRBV11-3; d_call: NA
cdr3_aa: CASSKGLNSGANVLTF; cdr3_nt: TGTGCCAGTAGTAAGGGACTGAACTCTGGGGCCAACGTCCTGACTTTC; clone_size: NA; j_call: TRBJ2-6; v_call: TRBV19; d_call: NA
cdr3_aa: CASSIGRLAGNNEQFF; cdr3_nt: TGTGCCAGCAGCATAGGGAGACTAGCGGGCAATAATGAGCAGTTCTTC; clone_size: many; j_call: TRBJ2-1; v_call: TRBV7-7; d_call: TRBD2
cdr3_aa: CATSDFSSGGPADTQYF; cdr3_nt: TGTGCCACCAGTGATTTTAGTAGCGGGGGGCCCGCAGATACGCAGTATTTT; clone_size: NA; j_call: TRBJ2-3; v_call: TRBV24-1; d_call: TRBD2
cdr3_aa: CASSRQGGDGYTF; cdr3_nt: TGTGCCAGCAGCCGACAGGGCGGAGATGGCTACACCTTC; clone_size: medium-sized; j_call: TRBJ1-2; v_call: TRBV25-1; d_call: TRBD1
cdr3_aa: CASLPTTSYNEQFF; cdr3_nt: TGTGCCAGCCTGCCGACTACCTCCTACAATGAGCAGTTCTTC; clone_size: NA; j_call: TRBJ2-1; v_call: TRBV6-5; d_call: NA
cdr3_aa: CASSLVGPDTQYF; cdr3_nt: TGTGCCAGCAGCTTGGTCGGCCCGGATACGCAGTATTTT; clone_size: NA; j_call: TRBJ2-3; v_call: TRBV5-5; d_call: NA
cdr3_aa: CASSPTAMNTEAFF; cdr3_nt: TGTGCCAGCTCACCGACAGCCATGAACACTGAAGCTTTCTTT; clone_size: NA; j_call: TRBJ1-1; v_call: TRBV18; d_call: NA
cdr3_aa: CASSWDQNEQFF; cdr3_nt: TGTGCCAGCAGCTGGGACCAAAATGAGCAGTTCTTC; clone_size: NA; j_call: TRBJ2-1; v_call: TRBV5-4; d_call: NA
cdr3_aa: CASSLGTAGKYGYTF; cdr3_nt: TGTGCCAGCAGCTTAGGGACTGCGGGTAAATATGGCTACACCTTC; clone_size: NA; j_call: TRBJ1-2; v_call: TRBV7-9; d_call: NA
cdr3_aa: CASSLDRPGTAATNEKLFF; cdr3_nt: TGTGCCAGCAGCTTAGACCGTCCCGGGACAGCCGCAACTAATGAAAAACTGTTTTTT; clone_size: once; j_call: TRBJ1-4; v_call: TRBV11-2; d_call: TRBD1
cdr3_aa: CASSQVLSEKLFF; cdr3_nt: TGCGCCAGCAGCCAAGTGTTGAGTGAAAAACTGTTTTTT; clone_size: NA; j_call: TRBJ1-4; v_call: TRBV4-1; d_call: NA
cdr3_aa: CASSGDRSSGNTIYF; cdr3_nt: TGTGCCAGCAGTGGGGACAGGAGCTCTGGAAACACCATATATTTT; clone_size: NA; j_call: TRBJ1-3; v_call: TRBV2; d_call: TRBD1
cdr3_aa: CASGRQTQETQYF; cdr3_nt: TGTGCCAGCGGAAGACAGACACAAGAGACCCAGTACTTC; clone_size: NA; j_call: TRBJ2-5; v_call: TRBV2; d_call: NA
cdr3_aa: CASSPQGWETQYF; cdr3_nt: TGTGCCAGCTCACCTCAGGGCTGGGAGACCCAGTACTTC; clone_size: NA; j_call: TRBJ2-5; v_call: TRBV18; d_call: NA
cdr3_aa: CAISEGQGPGNTIYF; cdr3_nt: TGTGCCATCAGTGAGGGACAGGGCCCTGGAAACACCATATATTTT; clone_size: NA; j_call: TRBJ1-3; v_call: TRBV10-3; d_call: TRBD1
cdr3_aa: CASSGQVIYEQYF; cdr3_nt: TGTGCCAGCAGCGGACAGGTTATCTACGAGCAGTACTTC; clone_size: NA; j_call: TRBJ2-7; v_call: TRBV2; d_call: TRBD1
cdr3_aa: CASSQPPTGNYGYTF; cdr3_nt: TGCGCCAGCAGCCAACCCCCGACAGGGAACTATGGCTACACCTTC; clone_size: NA; j_call: TRBJ1-2; v_call: TRBV4-1; d_call: TRBD1
cdr3_aa: CASSPGQGANEQFF; cdr3_nt: TGCGCCAGCAGCCCGGGACAGGGGGCCAATGAGCAGTTCTTC; clone_size: NA; j_call: TRBJ2-1; v_call: TRBV5-1; d_call: TRBD1